Below are 30 T cell receptor beta chains sequenced from a single sample in a study of blood T cell repertoires in COVID-19. The protocol was immunoSEQ multiplex PCR, while the TCRdb copy is restricted to in-frame clones and leaves out a portion. The sample contains tens of thousands of clones, more than 60% of which appear only once. The specimen was peripheral blood. The source of these receptors is a human donor in a cohort sampled during active COVID-19.

The chain couples TRBV27 to TRBJ2-1, with 9 bases aligning to TRBD2. The CDR3 has 15 residues. Germline CDR1 MNHEY, CDR2 SMNVEV (reference sequence). Trimming removed 5 bases from V and 1 base from J; junction bases left unmatched: 3. The chain's CDR3 is CASSPSGGSYNEQFF. Here the CDR3 DNA reads TGTGCCAGCAGTCCGAGCGGGGGGTCCTACAATGAGCAGTTCTTC.

This chain links TRBV21-1 with TRBJ1-6; the table assigns TRBD1, which was not confirmed against the DNA. TRBV21-1 is flagged as a pseudogene. The CDR3 loop spans 12 amino acids. The CDR3 DNA is TGTGCCAGCAGCAAACAGGGTCCACCCCTCCACTTT. Its translation is CASSKQGPPLHF.

V and J are TRBV12-3 or TRBV12-4 and TRBJ1-5; no firm D call. CDR3 length equals 13 residues. Trimming took 4 bases from V and 0 from J, leaving 4 bases between them. CDR3 amino acids: CASSYNSNQPQHF. As DNA, the CDR3 is TGTGCCAGCAGTTATAATAGCAATCAGCCCCAGCATTTT.

With regard to this clone: A junction end diverges from the germline sequence, so it may reflect a read error. The J gene is TRBJ1-1, the V gene TRBV11-2; 8 nucleotides align to TRBD1. Per the germline V gene, CDR1 is SGHAT and CDR2 is FQNNGV. The CDR3 runs 17 residues. The chain's CDR3 is CASRLGQGFLMNTEAFF. The CDR3 nucleotides are TGTGCCAGCAGATTAGGACAGGGTTTCTTAATGAACACTGAAGCTTTCTTT.

This clone has only a few counts. V is TRBV3-1 (or the pseudogene TRBV3-2) and J is TRBJ2-5; 7 positions agree with TRBD2. The CDR3 loop spans 16 amino acids. Germline assignment: CDR1 LGHDT and CDR2 YNNKEL (reference sequence). With V trimmed by 0 bases and J by 5 bases, 9 bases remained unmatched. CDR3 residues: CASSQEKVSGQETQYF. In DNA form, the CDR3 reads TGTGCCAGCAGCCAAGAGAAGGTTAGCGGGCAGGAGACCCAGTACTTC.

The rearrangement links TRBV19 to TRBJ1-1, with TRBD1 matching 9 bases. The germline V gene encodes CDR1 LNHDA and CDR2 SQIVND (reference sequence). Germline trimming cut 0 bases from V and 6 bases from J; bases unmatched to any gene: 8. The CDR3 sequence is 16 residues long. CDR3 region: CASSIDAGTGLSEAFF. The CDR3 region has the DNA TGTGCCAGTAGTATAGATGCCGGGACAGGGTTGTCTGAAGCTTTCTTT.

V and J are TRBV4-2 and TRBJ2-5; maybe TRBD1 (6 bases). The CDR3 spans 14 residues. V gave up 1 base and J gave up 5 bases, with 11 bases separating them. From germline, CDR1 is LGHNA and CDR2 YNFKEQ. CDR3 sequence (DNA): TGTGCCAGCAGCCAAGTGAACAGGGAGGAGACCCAGTACTTC. Its protein product is CASSQVNREETQYF.

The chain links TRBV27 to TRBJ1-5; perhaps TRBD1 as D (5 bases). Trimming took off 3 bases at V and 4 bases at J, with 13 bases between the two ends. CDR1 and CDR2 from the germline V gene are MNHEY and SMNVEV (reference sequence). The CDR3 has 15 residues. The CDR3 coding sequence is TGTGCCAGCAGTTTCGGGTTTGGGGGGAATCAGCCCCAGCATTTT. It translates to CASSFGFGGNQPQHF.

The CDR3 DNA follows: TGTGCCAGCAGCTTAGTAGGCGGACCTCGGGGGGGCTACACCTTC. Its protein is CASSLVGGPRGGYTF. V usage is TRBV11-3 and J usage is TRBJ1-2, with D perhaps matching TRBD1 (5 bases). With 1 base removed from V and 8 bases from J, the gap between germline ends came to 17 bases. This CDR3 spans 15 amino acids. Germline V CDR1 and CDR2: SGHNT, YENEEA.

This clone appeared a few times. The chain recombines TRBV7-9 with TRBJ2-5; tentative D call: TRBD1 (6 bases). Looked up from germline, CDR1 is SEHNR and CDR2 is FQNEAQ (reference sequence). CDR3 length: 16 amino acids. The V end lost 5 bases, the J end lost 1 base, and 17 bases lay between the germline ends. CDR3 loop: CASSPPPQGPQETQYF. For the CDR3, the DNA is TGTGCCAGCAGCCCCCCCCCTCAGGGGCCCCAAGAGACCCAGTACTTC.

This sequence joins TRBV11-2 and TRBJ2-1; D is unresolved. This CDR3 is built from 14 residues. V dropped 2 bases and J dropped 6 bases, with 11 bases sitting between them. Germline CDR1 reads SGHAT; CDR2 reads FQNNGV. The CDR3 DNA reads as TGTGCCAGCAGCTTACCGACCCCGGGCAATGAGCAGTTCTTC. It translates to CASSLPTPGNEQFF.

The V and J genes are TRBV2 and TRBJ2-5; tentative D call: TRBD2 (6 bases). Between the trimmed V and J ends, which lost 9 bases and 3 bases, there was a span of 11 bases. This CDR3 has 12 residues. In germline, CDR1 is SNHLY, CDR2 FYNNEI. In DNA form, the CDR3 reads TGTGCCAGGGGGGGACCGGAAGAGACCCAGTACTTC. Encoded protein: CARGGPEETQYF.

V and J are TRBV9 and TRBJ2-7; D is ambiguous. The CDR3 runs to 13 residues. The V end was cut by 4 bases, the J end by 4 bases, with 12 bases between. CDR1 SGDLS and CDR2 YYNGEE come from the germline V gene. In nucleotides, the CDR3 is TGTGCCAGCAGCCTAGGAGCCGCATACGAGCAGTACTTC. Translation: CASSLGAAYEQYF.

The chain has TRBV4-2 and TRBJ1-5; TRBD1 agrees at 7 bases. The CDR3 contains 14 residues. Germline assignment: CDR1 LGHNA and CDR2 YNFKEQ. J gave up 6 bases and V 0 bases, and 2 bases lay outside the gene matches. Here the CDR3 reads CASSQDRGPQPQHF. CDR3 nucleotides: TGTGCCAGCAGCCAAGATAGGGGGCCTCAGCCCCAGCATTTT.

The rearrangement joins TRBV24-1 to TRBJ1-5, with 7 bases lining up with TRBD1. V lost 5 bases to trimming and J lost 4 bases; unmatched junction nucleotides: 4. The CDR3 spans 14 residues. Germline CDR1 reads KGHDR; CDR2 reads SFDVKD. The CDR3 DNA follows: TGTGCCACCAGTGGGGGACAGTGGAATCAGCCCCAGCATTTT. This sequence encodes CATSGGQWNQPQHF.

The V gene is TRBV6-5, the J gene TRBJ1-1; D is uncertain. Germline CDR1 MNHEY, CDR2 SVGAGI. V was shortened by 1 base and J by 0 bases, with 9 bases between the two germline ends. CDR3 length equals 15 residues. CDR3: CASSYLLSMNTEAFF. DNA of the CDR3: TGTGCCAGCAGTTACTTGTTATCTATGAACACTGAAGCTTTCTTT.

Only a few counts were recorded for this clone. The V and J genes are TRBV19 and TRBJ1-2, with 10 bases aligning to TRBD1. The CDR3 sequence is 14 residues long. The germline V gene has CDR1 LNHDA and CDR2 SQIVND (reference sequence). Trimming at V came to 6 bases and at J to 10 bases, leaving 11 bases not matched to a gene. This chain's CDR3 is CASRRDRGFVNYTF. The DNA of the CDR3 is TGTGCCAGTAGGAGGGACAGGGGATTTGTAAACTACACCTTC.

The sample holds one count of this clone. The rearrangement uses TRBV29-1 and TRBJ1-2, with TRBD1 identical over 10 bases. CDR3 size: 12 residues. Germline assignment: CDR1 SQVTM and CDR2 ANQGSEA. The trim removed 7 bases at V and 8 bases at J, leaving 7 bases unmatched. The CDR3 DNA sequence: TGCAGCGCTTCCGGGACAGGGGACGGCTACACCTTC. It specifies CSASGTGDGYTF.

The gene calls are TRBV6-2 or TRBV6-3 and TRBJ2-7; 8 bases fit TRBD1. Germline V gene sequence: CDR1 MNHEY, CDR2 SVGEGT. The V segment lost 0 bases and the J segment 5 bases; nucleotides outside the gene matches: 9. The CDR3 runs to 16 residues. CDR3 in amino acids: CASSYSRDRPADEQYV. The CDR3 coding sequence is TGTGCCAGCAGTTACTCTCGGGACAGGCCCGCGGACGAGCAGTACGTC.

This chain connects TRBV6-2 or TRBV6-3 to TRBJ1-2; D is unclear. CDR1 and CDR2 from the germline V gene are MNHEY and SVGEGT. This CDR3 contains 14 residues. V lost 5 bases to trimming and J lost 6 bases, with 16 bases between them. The CDR3 nucleotides read TGTGCCAGCAGTCCCCGGGATCCACTCCATGGCTACACCTTC. This codes for CASSPRDPLHGYTF.

V usage is TRBV11-2 and J usage is TRBJ2-5, with 13 bases aligning to TRBD2. The CDR3 runs 18 residues. In germline, CDR1 is SGHAT, CDR2 FQNNGV. The J segment lost 0 bases and the V segment lost 3 bases, leaving 7 bases of the junction unmatched. The CDR3 protein is CASSFGLAGAGYQETQYF. The CDR3 DNA is TGTGCCAGCAGCTTCGGACTAGCGGGGGCCGGGTACCAAGAGACCCAGTACTTC.

This clone was seen more than once but under ten times. The genes are TRBV27 and TRBJ1-6; a weak D match, TRBD1 (5 bases). V was cut by 0 bases and J by 2 bases, with 8 bases left in between. The CDR3 contains 16 residues. CDR1 is MNHEY and CDR2 is SMNVEV in the germline V gene (reference sequence). The CDR3 protein is CASSLSWGTYNSPLHF. The DNA of the CDR3 is TGTGCCAGCAGTTTATCTTGGGGCACCTATAATTCACCCCTCCACTTT.

The chain couples TRBV25-1 to TRBJ2-1; no reliable D call. V was shortened by 0 bases and J by 12 bases, with 9 bases between the two germline ends. Germline assignment: CDR1 MGHDK and CDR2 SYGVNS. This CDR3 is built from 12 residues. Here the CDR3 DNA reads TGTGCCAGCAGTGAATATCCCCAGCGGCAGTTCTTC. Amino acids: CASSEYPQRQFF.

This clone has just a few counts. DNA of the CDR3: TGTGCCAGCAGTCCCCTGGCGGGTGGAACTAATGAAAAACTGTTTTTT. Amino acids: CASSPLAGGTNEKLFF. The chain links TRBV27 to TRBJ1-4; D gene unclear. Germline values: CDR1 MNHEY, CDR2 SMNVEV (reference sequence). The CDR3 length is 16 residues. Trimming pared 5 bases from V and 1 base from J, leaving 14 bases between.

The rearrangement joins TRBV11-2 to TRBJ1-2; maybe TRBD1 (5 bases). Germline CDR1 is SGHAT and CDR2 is FQNNGV. The V gene lost 0 bases and the J gene lost 8 bases, with 10 bases spanning the gap. This CDR3 is 13 amino acids long. The CDR3 is CASSLDRGRGYTF. CDR3 coding DNA: TGTGCCAGCAGCTTAGATCGGGGGAGGGGCTACACCTTC.

V and J are TRBV7-8 and TRBJ1-2; D unresolved. Trimming shortened V by 5 bases and J by 2 bases, and 9 bases separated the two germline ends. The length of the CDR3 is 13 residues. Germline values: CDR1 SGHVS, CDR2 FQNEAQ. CDR3 sequence reads: CASSPARNYGYTF. The CDR3 DNA follows: TGTGCCAGCAGCCCGGCGCGGAACTATGGCTACACCTTC. The full variable domain, with the rest looked up from reference TRBV7-8 and TRBJ1-2, is GAGVSQSPRYKVAKRGQDVALRCDPISGHVSLFWYQQALGQGPEFLTYFQNEAQLDKSGLPSDRFFAERPEGSVSTLKIQRTQQEDSAVYLCASSPARNYGYTFGSGTRLTVV.

The genes are TRBV29-1 and TRBJ2-1, with 9 bases aligning to TRBD1. CDR3 length equals 15 residues. Germline CDR1 reads SQVTM; CDR2 reads ANQGSEA. The J segment lost 0 bases and the V segment lost 1 base, leaving 1 base of the junction unmatched. The chain's CDR3 is CSVEGDRDSYNEQFF. CDR3 in DNA: TGCAGCGTTGAAGGGGACAGGGACTCCTACAATGAGCAGTTCTTC.

The chain carries TRBV7-9 and TRBJ2-1; D is perhaps TRBD2 (5 bases). V was clipped by 7 bases and J by 6 bases, with 16 bases between them. Germline CDR1 and CDR2: SEHNR and FQNEAQ (reference sequence). This CDR3 comprises 14 residues. As DNA, the CDR3 is TGTGCCAGCACCGAGAGGAGTAGCGCCAATGAGCAGTTCTTC. This encodes CASTERSSANEQFF. Looking up the rest from reference TRBV7-9 and TRBJ2-1 gives the full variable domain: DTGVSQNPRHKITKRGQNVTFRCDPISEHNRLYWYRQTLGQGPEFLTYFQNEAQLEKSRLLSDRFSAERPKGSFSTLEIQRTEQGDSAMYLCASTERSSANEQFFGPGTRLTVL.

V and J are TRBV21-1 and TRBJ1-2. TRBV21-1 is a documented pseudogene. CDR3 length: 14 residues. For the CDR3, the DNA is TGTGCCAGCAGCCCCGGGGGAATTAACTATGGCTACACCTTC. This codes for CASSPGGINYGYTF.

This chain links TRBV30 with TRBJ1-2; D may be TRBD1 (6 bases). Trimming pared 0 bases from V and 14 bases from J, leaving 16 bases between. This CDR3 comprises 12 residues. The germline V gene encodes CDR1 GTSNPN and CDR2 SVGIG (reference sequence). CDR3 nucleotide sequence: TGTGCCTGGAGTGTACAGGTTCAGGGGCTAACCTTC. Translation gives CAWSVQVQGLTF.